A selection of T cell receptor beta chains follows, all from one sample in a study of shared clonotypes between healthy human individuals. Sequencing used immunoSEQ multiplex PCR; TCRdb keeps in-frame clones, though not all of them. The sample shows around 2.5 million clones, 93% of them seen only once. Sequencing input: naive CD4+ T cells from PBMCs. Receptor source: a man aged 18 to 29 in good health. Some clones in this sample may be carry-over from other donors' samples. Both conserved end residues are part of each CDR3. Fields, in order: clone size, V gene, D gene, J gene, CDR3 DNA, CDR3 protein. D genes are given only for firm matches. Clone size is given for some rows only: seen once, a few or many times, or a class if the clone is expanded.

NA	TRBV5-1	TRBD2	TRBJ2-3	TGCGCCAGCAGGCCAACTAGCGGGAGCACAGATACGCAGTATTTT	CASRPTSGSTDTQYF
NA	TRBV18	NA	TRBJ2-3	TGTGCCAGCTCTCAGAGCGTCCCTGGCACAGATACGCAGTATTTT	CASSQSVPGTDTQYF
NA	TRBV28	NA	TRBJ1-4	TGTGCCAGCAGTTTGTTAGTTGAGGAAAAACTGTTTTTT	CASSLLVEEKLFF
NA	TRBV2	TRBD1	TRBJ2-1	TGTGCCAGCCTAGCCGCGGGACAGGTAAATGAGCAGTTCTTC	CASLAAGQVNEQFF
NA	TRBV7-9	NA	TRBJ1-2	TGTGCCAGCAGCTCACCGACAGACATCTATGGCTACACCTTC	CASSSPTDIYGYTF
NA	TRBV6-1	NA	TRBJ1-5	TGTGCCAGCAGTGGGAGGACCCGGGTCAATAGCAATCAGCCCCAGCATTTT	CASSGRTRVNSNQPQHF
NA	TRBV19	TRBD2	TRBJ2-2	TGTGCCAGTACTTCTAGCGGGAGTCGGTACACCGGGGAGCTGTTTTTT	CASTSSGSRYTGELFF
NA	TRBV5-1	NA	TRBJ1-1	TGCGCCAGCAGCTTGACGGCGGACACTGAAGCTTTCTTT	CASSLTADTEAFF
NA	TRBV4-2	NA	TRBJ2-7	TGTGCCAGCACCCCATCCGTGGCGGGAACTGACGAGCAGTACTTC	CASTPSVAGTDEQYF
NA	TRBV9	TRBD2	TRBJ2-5	TGTGCCACCCCCCGGTCACTAGCGGAGCAAGAGACCCAGTACTTC	CATPRSLAEQETQYF
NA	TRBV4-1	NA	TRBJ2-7	TGCGCCAGCAGACCGGGGACCACTTACCCCTACGAGCAGTACTTC	CASRPGTTYPYEQYF
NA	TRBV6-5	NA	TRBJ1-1	TGTGCCAGCAGTCCCAGGGGAGACACTGAAGCTTTCTTT	CASSPRGDTEAFF
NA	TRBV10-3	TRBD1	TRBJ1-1	TGTGCCATCAGTGAGTCTACAGGGGTCTACACTGAAGCTTTCTTT	CAISESTGVYTEAFF
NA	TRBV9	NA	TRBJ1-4	TGTGCCAGCAGCCGATCATTAGCAACCGGGACGGCTAATGAAAAACTGTTTTTT	CASSRSLATGTANEKLFF
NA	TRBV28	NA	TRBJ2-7	TGTGCCAGCAGTTTAATTGTAGGCGAGCAGTACTTC	CASSLIVGEQYF
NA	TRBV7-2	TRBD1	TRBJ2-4	TGTGCCAGCAGCTTAGCGCCCCTCGGACAGGGGAACAAAAACATTCAGTACTTC	CASSLAPLGQGNKNIQYF
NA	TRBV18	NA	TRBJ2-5	TGTGCCAGCTCACCGGGAGGGGGTCGGCAAGAGACCCAGTACTTC	CASSPGGGRQETQYF
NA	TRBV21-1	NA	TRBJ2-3	TGTGCCAGCAGCAAGACGCGGGAGAGCACAGATACGCAGTATTTT	CASSKTRESTDTQYF
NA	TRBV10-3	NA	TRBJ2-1	TGTGCCATCAGTGATAGGGTAGAGCAGTTCTTC	CAISDRVEQFF
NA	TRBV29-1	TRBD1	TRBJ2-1	TGCAGCGCTCGGGACAGCCAGTACAATGAGCAGTTCTTC	CSARDSQYNEQFF
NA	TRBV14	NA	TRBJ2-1	TGTGCCAGCAGGACCCTCCTCGGCAATGAGCAGTTCTTC	CASRTLLGNEQFF
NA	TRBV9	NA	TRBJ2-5	TGTGCCAGCAGCAGAGGGGCAGCGAGCGAGACCCAGTACTTC	CASSRGAASETQYF
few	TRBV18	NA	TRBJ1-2	TGTGCCAGCTCACCACCGGAGGGATCATATGGCTACACCTTC	CASSPPEGSYGYTF
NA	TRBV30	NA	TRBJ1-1	TGTGCCTGGAGTTCACAGGTGGTGAACACTGAAGCTTTCTTT	CAWSSQVVNTEAFF
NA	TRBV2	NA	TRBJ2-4	TGTGCCAGCAGTGCACAGACACTAGCCAAAAACATTCAGTACTTC	CASSAQTLAKNIQYF
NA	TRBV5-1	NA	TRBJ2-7	TGCGCCAGCCGCCTGGGCAGCGGACCGTACGAGCAGTACTTC	CASRLGSGPYEQYF
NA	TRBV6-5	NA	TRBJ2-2	TGTGCCAGCAGTTATGTTTGGGAAGAGGCCGGGGAGCTGTTTTTT	CASSYVWEEAGELFF
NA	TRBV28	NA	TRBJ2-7	TGTGCCAGCAGTTATCGGGGCCTCAAAGACTACGAGCAGTACTTC	CASSYRGLKDYEQYF
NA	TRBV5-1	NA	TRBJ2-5	TGCGCCAGCAGCTTGGTTAGGGAGACCCAGTACTTC	CASSLVRETQYF
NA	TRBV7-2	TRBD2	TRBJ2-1	TGTGCCAGCAGCTCGGGACTAGCGAAATACAATGAGCAGTTCTTC	CASSSGLAKYNEQFF
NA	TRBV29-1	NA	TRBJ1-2	TGCAGCGCCCGGGCGGATACTAACTATGGCTACACCTTC	CSARADTNYGYTF
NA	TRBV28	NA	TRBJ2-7	TGTGCCAGCAGTTTTAGCTCCCCCAGGAACTCCTACGAGCAGTACTTC	CASSFSSPRNSYEQYF